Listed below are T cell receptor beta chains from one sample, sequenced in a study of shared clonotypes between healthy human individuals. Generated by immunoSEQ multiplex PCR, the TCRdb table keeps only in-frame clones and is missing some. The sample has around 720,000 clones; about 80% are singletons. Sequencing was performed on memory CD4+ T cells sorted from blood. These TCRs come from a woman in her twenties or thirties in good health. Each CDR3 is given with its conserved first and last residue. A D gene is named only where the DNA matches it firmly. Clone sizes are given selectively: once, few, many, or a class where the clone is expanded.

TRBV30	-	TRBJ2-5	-	TGTGCCTGGAGTGTAAAGGGTGGTGGAGAGACCCAGTACTTC	CAWSVKGGGETQYF
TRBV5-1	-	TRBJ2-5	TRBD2	TGCGCCAGCAGCTCCAGAGCTAGCGGGAGGGCGGAGACCCAGTACTTC	CASSSRASGRAETQYF
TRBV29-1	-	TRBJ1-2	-	TGCAGCGCGGTCGGACAGCTTAACTATGGCTACACCTTC	CSAVGQLNYGYTF
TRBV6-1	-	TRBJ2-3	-	TGTGCCAGCCGGAGAGAGAGCGGGACAGATACGCAGTATTTT	CASRRESGTDTQYF
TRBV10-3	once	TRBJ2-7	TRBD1	TGTGCCATCAGTGATTGGACAGGGGACTACGAGCAGTACTTC	CAISDWTGDYEQYF
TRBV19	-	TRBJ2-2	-	TGTGCCAGTAGTATGTCAGGGGCGCGGGTCGGGGAGCTGTTTTTT	CASSMSGARVGELFF
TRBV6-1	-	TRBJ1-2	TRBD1	TGTGCCAGCAGTGAAACCGGGACAGCTTATGGCTACACCTTC	CASSETGTAYGYTF
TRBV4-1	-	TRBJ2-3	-	TGCGCCAGCAGCCAAGACCCCCCCGGGACGGTCACAGATACGCAGTATTTT	CASSQDPPGTVTDTQYF
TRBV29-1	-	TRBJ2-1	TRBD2	TGCAGCATAAGGACTAGCGACAATGAGCAGTTCTTC	CSIRTSDNEQFF
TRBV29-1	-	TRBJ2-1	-	TGCAGCGCAACCAGGGGGCGGGAGGGAGGTGAGCAGTTCTTC	CSATRGREGGEQFF
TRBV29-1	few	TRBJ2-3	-	TGCAGCGTTATACATCTCACGCGCACTAGCACAGATACGCAGTATTTT	CSVIHLTRTSTDTQYF
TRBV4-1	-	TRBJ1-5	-	TGCGCCAGCAGCCAAGATACCGACGGAGGCCCGTGGCCCCAGCATTTT	CASSQDTDGGPWPQHF
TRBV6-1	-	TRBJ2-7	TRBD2	TGTGCCAGCAGTAAAGCGGGAGGGCCCTACGAGCAGTACTTC	CASSKAGGPYEQYF
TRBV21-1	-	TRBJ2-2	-	TGTGCCAGCAGCCACGGGGGGGGATACACCGGGGAGCTGTTTTTT	CASSHGGGYTGELFF
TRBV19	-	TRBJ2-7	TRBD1	TGTGCCAGTAGTTTAAGGCCCACAGGGGCAGCATCCTACGAGCAGTACTTC	CASSLRPTGAASYEQYF
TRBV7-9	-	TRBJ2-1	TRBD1	TGTGCCAGCAGCGTGGGACGCTTTAGGGACAGATTTTACAATGAGCAGTTCTTC	CASSVGRFRDRFYNEQFF
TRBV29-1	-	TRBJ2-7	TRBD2	TGCAGCGTCGGAGACTTTGCGGGAGGGCCTTCCGAGCAGTACTTC	CSVGDFAGGPSEQYF
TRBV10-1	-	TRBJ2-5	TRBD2	TGCGCCAGCAAAAGGCGGGCGGGAGTTTCCCAAGAGACCCAGTACTTC	CASKRRAGVSQETQYF
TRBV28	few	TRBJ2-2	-	TGTGCCAGTGTACAGGGCGGCACCGGGGAGCTGTTTTTT	CASVQGGTGELFF
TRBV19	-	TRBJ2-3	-	TGTGCCAGTAGAGAGGGTCCTAGCACAGATACGCAGTATTTT	CASREGPSTDTQYF
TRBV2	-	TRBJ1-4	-	TGTGCCAGCAGTGCTTTGGAAAAACTGTTTTTT	CASSALEKLFF
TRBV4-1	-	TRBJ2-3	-	TGCGCCAGCAGCCAAGATATCGGCGCCAGGGGCACAGATACGCAGTATTTT	CASSQDIGARGTDTQYF
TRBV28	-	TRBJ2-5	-	TGTGCCAGCAGTTCCCCGGGCCTAGAAGGAGAGACCCAGTACTTC	CASSSPGLEGETQYF
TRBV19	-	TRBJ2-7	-	TGTGCCAGTAGCGGCGGGACAGACAACTCCTACGAGCAGTACTTC	CASSGGTDNSYEQYF
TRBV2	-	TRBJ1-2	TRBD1	TGTGCCAGCAGCCGACAGGGAACCCCCTATGGCTACACCTTC	CASSRQGTPYGYTF
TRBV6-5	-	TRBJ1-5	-	TGTGCCAGCAAAGAGGACGCTAGCAATCAGCCCCAGCATTTT	CASKEDASNQPQHF
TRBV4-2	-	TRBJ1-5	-	TGTGCCAGCAGCCAAGATCATCGGGGGCATCAGCCCCAGCATTTT	CASSQDHRGHQPQHF
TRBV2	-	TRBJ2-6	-	TGTGCCAGCAGCCGGCTTGTTTCCGGGGCCAACGTCCTGACTTTC	CASSRLVSGANVLTF
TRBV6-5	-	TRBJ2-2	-	TGTGCCAGCAGTTACCCGGACAGTTACACCGGGGAGCTGTTTTTT	CASSYPDSYTGELFF
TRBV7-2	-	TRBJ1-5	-	TGTGCCAGCAGCTTACAGGGACATCAGCCCCAGCATTTT	CASSLQGHQPQHF
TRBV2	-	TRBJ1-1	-	TGTGCCAGCAGTGTAAGGCACTTTGACGCTTTCTTT	CASSVRHFDAFF
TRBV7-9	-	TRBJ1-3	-	TGTGCCAGCAGCTTAGACAGTTACTCTGGAAACACCATATATTTT	CASSLDSYSGNTIYF
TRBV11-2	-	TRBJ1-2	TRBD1	TGTGCCAGCAGCCCAGGACAGGGGAACTATGGCTACACCTTC	CASSPGQGNYGYTF
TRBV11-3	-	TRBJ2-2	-	TGTGCCAGCAGAACACACAACACCGGGGAGCTGTTTTTT	CASRTHNTGELFF
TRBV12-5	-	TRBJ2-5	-	TGTGCTAGTGCCAATTTAGAGACCCAGTACTTC	CASANLETQYF
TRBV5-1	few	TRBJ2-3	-	TGCGCCAGCAGCACGCAGGGGCCCACAGATACGCAGTATTTT	CASSTQGPTDTQYF
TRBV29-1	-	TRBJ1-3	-	TGCAGCGCCGCTAGGGGCTCTGATGGAAACACCATATATTTT	CSAARGSDGNTIYF
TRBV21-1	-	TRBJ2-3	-	TGTGCCAGCAGCAGAGGTCTAGCGGGAGGGCCTCATAAAGATACGCAGTATTTT	CASSRGLAGGPHKDTQYF
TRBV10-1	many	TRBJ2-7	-	TGCGCCAGCAGCTCCGGGACTCGAAGGGACGAGCAGTACTTC	CASSSGTRRDEQYF
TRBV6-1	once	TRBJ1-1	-	TGTGCCAGCAGCCAAAGGTCGGGAGTTACTGAAGCTTTCTTT	CASSQRSGVTEAFF
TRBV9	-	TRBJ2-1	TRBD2	TGTGCCAGCAGCGTGACTAGCGGGAGGGCCGCATACAATGAGCAGTTCTTC	CASSVTSGRAAYNEQFF
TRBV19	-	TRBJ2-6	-	TGTGCCAGTAGTGGACCCCCGGGCCGTCGAAATCTTGGGGCCAACGTCCTGACTTTC	CASSGPPGRRNLGANVLTF
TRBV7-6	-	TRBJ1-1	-	TGTGCCAGCAGCTTAGCGAACAGTGAAGCTTTCTTT	CASSLANSEAFF
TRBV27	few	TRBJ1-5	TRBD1	TGTGCCAGCAGGCCGGACAGGCCGAATCAGCCCCAGCATTTT	CASRPDRPNQPQHF
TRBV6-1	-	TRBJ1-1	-	TGTGCCAGCAGTGAAGCGATTGGGGGATTTGGCACTGAAGCTTTCTTT	CASSEAIGGFGTEAFF
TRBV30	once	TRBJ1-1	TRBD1	TGTGCCTGGAGTGAGGGACAGCCTTGGAGCACTGAAGCTTTCTTT	CAWSEGQPWSTEAFF